Each of the 21 T cell receptor beta chains below was sequenced from the same sample in a study of blood T cell repertoires in COVID-19. Libraries were prepared by immunoSEQ multiplex PCR; TCRdb keeps only in-frame clonotypes and omits some of them. Found here are approximately 200,000 clones, approximately 87% of them singletons; the top ten hold roughly 6.2%. Material for sequencing was peripheral blood. The receptors originated from a man between 60 and 75 years old who had recovered from COVID-19.

The chain has TRBV19 and TRBJ1-2, with unresolved D. With 5 bases removed from V and 2 bases from J, the gap between germline ends came to 12 bases. The CDR3 has 14 residues. The germline V gene has CDR1 LNHDA and CDR2 SQIVND (reference sequence). CDR3 amino acids: CASSLAVLNYGYTF. For the CDR3, the DNA is TGTGCCAGTAGTCTGGCCGTGCTGAACTATGGCTACACCTTC. Full variable domain (missing parts from reference TRBV19 and TRBJ1-2): DGGITQSPKYLFRKEGQNVTLSCEQNLNHDAMYWYRQDPGQGLRLIYYSQIVNDFQKGDIAEGYSVSREKKESFPLTVTSAQKNPTAFYLCASSLAVLNYGYTFGSGTRLTVV.

The rearrangement links TRBV7-8 to TRBJ2-1; 10 positions agree with TRBD2. Germline loops: CDR1 SGHVS, CDR2 FQNEAQ. V lost 5 bases, J lost 9 bases, and 13 bases stayed unmatched. The CDR3 loop spans 16 amino acids. The CDR3 sequence: CASSQRSGRALVEQFF. In DNA, the CDR3 is TGTGCCAGCAGCCAAAGGAGCGGGAGGGCCCTCGTTGAGCAGTTCTTC.

The chain uses TRBV28 and TRBJ2-7, with 11 nucleotides matching TRBD1. The J segment lost 6 bases and the V segment lost 2 bases, leaving 9 bases of the junction unmatched. CDR1 and CDR2 (germline): MDHEN, SYDVKM. This CDR3 has 16 amino acids. The CDR3 here is CASSLQPGQGESEQYF. CDR3 bases: TGTGCCAGCAGTTTACAGCCGGGACAGGGGGAGAGCGAGCAGTACTTC. The complete variable domain, with remaining parts taken from reference TRBV28 and TRBJ2-7, reads DVKVTQSSRYLVKRTGEKVFLECVQDMDHENMFWYRQDPGLGLRLIYFSYDVKMKEKGDIPEGYSVSREKKERFSLILESASTNQTSMYLCASSLQPGQGESEQYFGPGTRLTVT.

This rearrangement joins TRBV10-3 to TRBJ2-1; D uncertain. Germline V CDR1 and CDR2: ENHRY, SYGVKD. Trimming cost V 4 bases and J 9 bases, with 13 bases left between them. There are 13 residues in the CDR3. The CDR3 is CAISVTTYTEQFF. The CDR3 DNA reads TGTGCCATCAGTGTCACTACGTATACTGAGCAGTTCTTC.

The V and J genes are TRBV28 and TRBJ1-2; D is ambiguous. This CDR3 is 15 amino acids long. Germline CDR1 reads MDHEN; CDR2 reads SYDVKM. Trimming removed 1 base from V and 5 bases from J, with 14 bases in between. The CDR3 sequence: CASSLLGGSGYGYTF. CDR3 in DNA: TGTGCCAGCAGTTTATTAGGCGGGTCGGGGTATGGCTACACCTTC.

This chain connects TRBV19 to TRBJ1-3; 8 bases map to TRBD1. The V segment lost 6 bases and the J segment 0 bases; nucleotides outside the gene matches: 7. The CDR3 is made up of 16 amino acids. Germline CDR1 is LNHDA and CDR2 is SQIVND (reference sequence). The CDR3 is CASRKRQGSSGNTIYF. The CDR3 DNA reads as TGTGCCAGTAGGAAACGACAGGGGTCCTCTGGAAACACCATATATTTT. Using reference TRBV19 and TRBJ1-3 for the parts outside the CDR3, the full variable domain is DGGITQSPKYLFRKEGQNVTLSCEQNLNHDAMYWYRQDPGQGLRLIYYSQIVNDFQKGDIAEGYSVSREKKESFPLTVTSAQKNPTAFYLCASRKRQGSSGNTIYFGEGSWLTVV.

The V and J genes are TRBV6-2 or TRBV6-3 and TRBJ1-4, with D possibly TRBD1 on 6 matching bases. CDR1 and CDR2 from the germline V gene are MNHEY and SVGEGT. The CDR3 is 14 amino acids. Between the trimmed V and J ends, which lost 2 bases and 4 bases, there was a span of 8 bases. CDR3 coding DNA: TGTGCCAGCAGTTACGGACAGCTTAATGAAAAACTGTTTTTT. It translates to CASSYGQLNEKLFF.

The V call is TRBV19, the J call TRBJ2-5; TRBD2 matches 10 bases. Germline-derived CDR1 and CDR2 are LNHDA and SQIVND (reference sequence). This CDR3 region has 16 residues. V dropped 5 bases and J dropped 1; count of bases not matched to a gene: 7. The CDR3 spells CASSEVAGGLQETQYF. CDR3 coding DNA: TGTGCCAGTAGTGAAGTAGCGGGGGGCCTCCAAGAGACCCAGTACTTC.

This clone was counted a few times. The genes are TRBV2 and TRBJ1-5; D may be TRBD1 (6 bases). The CDR3 extends over 15 amino acids. V was clipped by 4 bases and J by 2 bases, with 12 bases between them. Germline CDR1 SNHLY, CDR2 FYNNEI. CDR3 in DNA: TGTGCCAGCAGTGTACAGGGTCTCGGCAATCAGCCCCAGCATTTT. It specifies CASSVQGLGNQPQHF.

J is TRBJ2-1 and V is TRBV7-9, with D possibly TRBD1 on 6 matching bases. Per germline, CDR1 SEHNR and CDR2 FQNEAQ (reference sequence). Trimming cost V 6 bases and J 4 bases, with 13 bases left between them. The CDR3 extends over 14 amino acids. The CDR3 DNA reads as TGTGCCAGCAGTATGACAGGATCGTACAATGAGCAGTTCTTC. Translation gives CASSMTGSYNEQFF.

The chain carries TRBV20-1 and TRBJ1-2; D is uncertain. CDR3 length: 11 amino acids. From germline, CDR1 is DFQATT and CDR2 SNEGSKA (reference sequence). Trimming cost V 6 bases and J 6 bases, with 11 bases left between them. CDR3 region: CSAPPIDGYTF. CDR3 DNA sequence: TGCAGTGCCCCACCGATAGATGGCTACACCTTC.

The chain joins TRBV5-4 to TRBJ1-2; D uncertain. CDR1 and CDR2 from the germline V gene are SGHNT and YYREEE (reference sequence). This CDR3 has 14 amino acids. Trimming stripped 4 bases from V and 8 bases from J, with 18 bases between. The CDR3 DNA sequence: TGTGCCAGCAGCCTAGCGAGTCGAAAAGGCGGCTACACCTTC. It is translated as CASSLASRKGGYTF.

For the CDR3, the DNA is TGCGCCAGCAGCCAAGACGGCGCTTCTACGGGGTATCGCACTGAAGCTTTCTTT. Encoded protein: CASSQDGASTGYRTEAFF. The chain couples TRBV4-3 to TRBJ1-1; D gene uncertain. The CDR3 length is 18 residues. Trimming left V 0 bases short and J 4 bases short, with 21 bases between. Germline V gene data show CDR1 as LGHNA and CDR2 as YSLEER.

The gene calls are TRBV5-1 and TRBJ1-1, with TRBD1 identical over 8 bases. The CDR3 length is 15 residues. The trim removed 0 bases at V and 3 bases at J, leaving 4 bases unmatched. Looked up from germline, CDR1 is SGHRS and CDR2 is YFSETQ. The CDR3, as DNA: TGCGCCAGCAGCTTGGGGGGACAGGAGCACACTGAAGCTTTCTTT. Translation gives CASSLGGQEHTEAFF.

J is TRBJ2-1 and V is TRBV14, with D unclear. Germline CDR1 and CDR2: SGHDN and FVKESK. This CDR3 comprises 12 residues. V lost 4 bases and J lost 6, with 7 bases in between. DNA of the CDR3: TGTGCCAGCAGCCCCCATAGCAATGAGCAGTTCTTC. Protein sequence: CASSPHSNEQFF.

The rearrangement links TRBV14 to TRBJ2-7; tentative D call: TRBD1 (6 bases). The V gene lost 4 bases and the J gene lost 2 bases, with 12 bases spanning the gap. Per germline, CDR1 SGHDN and CDR2 FVKESK. This CDR3 is 14 amino acids long. CDR3 sequence (DNA): TGTGCCAGCAGCCGCCAAACAGGGCCCTACGAGCAGTACTTC. Protein: CASSRQTGPYEQYF.

The V call is TRBV2, the J call TRBJ1-2; the match to TRBD1 covers 9 bases. J was trimmed by 6 bases and V by 6 bases; bases with no gene match: 5. The CDR3 totals 13 residues. The V gene's germline CDR1 is SNHLY and CDR2 FYNNEI. The CDR3 region has the DNA TGTGCCAGCAGACAGGACAGGGGAGATGGCTACACCTTC. It yields the protein CASRQDRGDGYTF.

This sequence joins TRBV27 and TRBJ1-4; D unclear. The CDR3 totals 16 residues. Germline V CDR1 and CDR2: MNHEY, SMNVEV (reference sequence). With 4 bases removed from V and 4 bases from J, the gap between germline ends came to 16 bases. This CDR3 reads CASSSALGGINEKLFF. The DNA for the CDR3 is TGTGCCAGCAGTTCGGCCCTTGGAGGGATTAATGAAAAACTGTTTTTT.

The chain couples TRBV2 to TRBJ2-5, with 7 bases identical to TRBD1. With V trimmed by 8 bases and J by 4 bases, 13 bases remained unmatched. The CDR3 extends over 15 amino acids. In germline, CDR1 is SNHLY, CDR2 FYNNEI. The DNA of the CDR3 is TGTGCCAGCTCCCGAAGGGGACAGCAGGGAGAGACCCAGTACTTC. This translates into CASSRRGQQGETQYF.

The J gene is TRBJ2-1, the V gene TRBV11-2; no clear D. From germline, CDR1 is SGHAT and CDR2 FQNNGV. This CDR3 comprises 11 residues. V lost 1 base to trimming and J lost 8 bases, with 3 bases between them. The CDR3 here is CASSLAYEQFF. DNA for the CDR3: TGTGCCAGCAGCTTAGCCTATGAGCAGTTCTTC.

This clone was counted a single time. The chain is built from TRBV6-2 or TRBV6-3 and TRBJ2-3; D perhaps matches TRBD2 (7 bases). The CDR3 covers 14 residues. Trimming left V 5 bases short and J 4 bases short, with 13 bases between. The germline V gene encodes CDR1 MNHEY and CDR2 SVGEGT. The CDR3, as DNA: TGTGCCAGCAGTAGGGGGGGAATGGCAGATACGCAGTATTTT. This codes for CASSRGGMADTQYF.